This T cell receptor (beta chain) was profiled in a study of T-cell memory formation after mild COVID-19. Study-level findings and limits: Still unconfirmed is whether the second-wave clones peaking on day 37 recognized SARS-CoV-2. Contracting clones from day 15 to 85 had balanced CD4/CD8; later expanders favoured CD4+.

Using constant-segment primers, 5'RACE produced TCR alpha and TCR beta cDNA libraries carrying sample barcodes and UMIs. TCRdb recomputed calls from the 5' RACE reads with MiXCR, one row per CDR3 protein. The table lists about 320,000 distinct CDR3 sequences, over 11% of them singletons. Comments on this clonotype: Its cognate antigen is unknown.

This CDR3 is built from 12 residues. Germline CDR1 reads SEHNR; CDR2 reads FQNEAQ (reference sequence). The ends were cut back, 1 base at V and 4 bases at J, with 4 bases in the middle. The sample consisted of PBMCs or a T cell subset sorted from them (not recorded which). The chain joins TRBV7-9 to TRBJ1-1, with D uncertain. The origin of this receptor is a young man who had mild COVID-19 (a few samples of this study predate the infection). Cell type and time point are not known. The CDR3 region is CASSLVITEAFF. CDR3 sequence (DNA): TGTGCCAGCAGCTTAGTTATCACTGAAGCTTTCTTT.